This T cell receptor (beta chain) was found in a study of T cell responses to AZD1222 COVID-19 vaccine. Sequencing was performed with immunoSEQ multiplex PCR; in TCRdb, only in-frame clones are kept and a portion is missing. The sample has around 130,000 clones; more than 80% are singletons. With V trimmed by 5 bases and J by 10 bases, 10 bases remained unmatched. Germline V CDR1 and CDR2: SNHLY, FYNNEI. The CDR3 totals 15 residues. The clonotype was recovered from an adult in good health. J is TRBJ1-6 and V is TRBV2; TRBD1 agrees at 8 bases. Sequenced material: peripheral blood, taken on day 0 of AZD1222 vaccination. This CDR3 reads CASSLQGGGPSPLHF. CDR3 DNA: TGTGCCAGCAGTCTACAGGGGGGAGGACCCTCACCCCTCCACTTT. Supplemented by reference TRBV2 and TRBJ1-6, the full variable domain reads EPEVTQTPSHQVTQMGQEVILRCVPISNHLYFYWYRQILGQKVEFLVSFYNNEISEKSEIFDDQFSVERPDGSNFTLKIRSTKLEDSAMYFCASSLQGGGPSPLHFGNGTRLTVT.